The source of this TCR beta chain is a study of identical twins. MiXCR, run by TCRdb on the 5' RACE reads, gives a single entry per CDR3 protein. The data contain 450,000 or so distinct CDR3 sequences, roughly an eighth of them seen just once; the ten biggest clones take up 0.95% to 1%. This CDR3 has 14 amino acids. Germline lookup yields CDR1 LGHDT and CDR2 YNNKEL (reference sequence). Trimming shortened V by 4 bases and J by 6 bases, and 13 bases separated the two germline ends. This clonotype came up many times. Its antigen is unidentified. Study-wide points: Conclusions were drawn cross-sectionally by statistical analysis, without following the same donors.

This sample was also put to use in a study of yellow fever vaccine responses in identical twins.

The specimen was CD4+ T cells sorted from blood. This chain connects TRBV3-1 to TRBJ2-1; tentatively, D is TRBD1 or TRBD2 (5 bases each). This sequence originates from a woman between 18 and 30 years old in good health. The CDR3 is CASSPSGTGNEQFF. The CDR3, as DNA: TGTGCCAGCAGCCCCTCCGGGACGGGCAATGAGCAGTTCTTC.